These 28 T cell receptor beta chains came from one sample sequenced in a study of Graves' ophthalmopathy and Graves' hyperthyroidism. Researchers took RNA transcripts and amplified TCR beta CDR3 regions from them. HTBI primers were employed in first-round RT-PCR, then a second-round multiplex PCR followed. MiXCR, run by TCRdb on the multiplex PCR reads, gives a single entry per CDR3 protein. The sample carries 600,000 to 650,000 distinct CDR3 sequences, 20% to 25% recorded once. Material for sequencing was peripheral blood. Receptors originate from a woman aged 18-29 years with stable Graves' hyperthyroidism. Some clones in this sample may be carry-over from other donors' samples.

This clonotype appeared many times. This chain's CDR3 is CASSENRGLFYGYTF. The CDR3 bases are TGTGCCAGCAGCGAGAACAGGGGTCTTTTCTATGGCTACACCTTC. The chain is built from TRBV7-2 and TRBJ1-2, with 7 bases fitting TRBD1. J lost 4 bases, V lost 5 bases, and 10 bases had no gene match. The CDR3 is 15 residues long. Germline V gives CDR1 SGHTA, CDR2 FQGNSA. Full variable domain (missing parts from reference TRBV7-2 and TRBJ1-2): GAGVSQSPSNKVTEKGKDVELRCDPISGHTALYWYRQSLGQGLEFLIYFQGNSAPDKSGLPSDRFSAERTGGSVSTLTIQRTQQEDSAVYLCASSENRGLFYGYTFGSGTRLTVV.

This clonotype was observed at least ten times. The rearrangement uses TRBV3-1 and TRBJ1-1; D call uncertain. V lost 3 bases and J 0 bases, leaving 8 bases between the germline ends. CDR3 length: 14 residues. The germline V gene encodes CDR1 LGHDT and CDR2 YNNKEL (reference sequence). CDR3 amino acids: CASSHGSMNTEAFF. CDR3 DNA: TGTGCCAGCAGCCATGGGTCCATGAACACTGAAGCTTTCTTT.

V is TRBV6-5 and J is TRBJ2-7; TRBD2 might be the D (5 bases). Germline V gives CDR1 MNHEY, CDR2 SVGAGI. The CDR3 is made up of 15 amino acids. Trimming took off 0 bases at V and 3 bases at J, with 12 bases between the two ends. This chain's CDR3 is CASSYSPDGIYEQYF. Written as DNA, the CDR3 is TGTGCCAGCAGTTACTCTCCAGACGGGATCTACGAGCAGTACTTC.

Ten or more counts support this clonotype. J is TRBJ2-7 and V is TRBV6-7; perhaps TRBD1 as D (7 bases). TRBV6-7 is placed among ORFs of uncertain function. This CDR3 is built from 16 residues. Trimming pared 4 bases from V and 2 bases from J, leaving 18 bases between. CDR3 nucleotides: TGTGCCAGCAGTTCTGAGACAGGGACTCTTCCCTACGAGCAGTACTTC. Protein product: CASSSETGTLPYEQYF.

In its sample, this clonotype was seen many times. V usage is TRBV19 and J usage is TRBJ2-6; D is perhaps TRBD2 (5 bases). V was shortened by 5 bases and J by 0 bases, with 17 bases between the two germline ends. Germline-derived CDR1 and CDR2 are LNHDA and SQIVND (reference sequence). This CDR3 is 18 amino acids long. This chain's CDR3 is CASSLNEGSSSGANVLTF. The CDR3 region has the DNA TGTGCCAGTAGTCTCAATGAGGGCTCGAGCTCTGGGGCCAACGTCCTGACTTTC.

Ten or more counts support this clonotype. CDR3 amino acids: CASSPSAVAGVQETQYF. In DNA form, the CDR3 reads TGTGCCAGCAGCCCGTCGGCGGTAGCGGGGGTCCAAGAGACCCAGTACTTC. The chain employs TRBV7-2 and TRBJ2-5; TRBD2 aligns across 9 bases. The germline CDR1 and CDR2 sequences are SGHTA and FQGNSA. V lost 5 bases and J lost 1; bases outside the gene matches: 11. The CDR3 has 17 residues. Together with reference TRBV7-2 and TRBJ2-5, the CDR3 gives the full variable domain: GAGVSQSPSNKVTEKGKDVELRCDPISGHTALYWYRQSLGQGLEFLIYFQGNSAPDKSGLPSDRFSAERTGGSVSTLTIQRTQQEDSAVYLCASSPSAVAGVQETQYFGPGTRLLVL.

This chain joins TRBV5-1 and TRBJ1-2, with 9 bases identical to TRBD1. CDR3 length: 15 residues. The V and J ends lost 2 bases and 4 bases, in that order; junction bases with no gene match: 6. Germline assignment: CDR1 SGHRS and CDR2 YFSETQ. The CDR3 sequence: CASSLGTGQIYGYTF. As DNA, the CDR3 is TGCGCCAGCAGCTTAGGGACAGGGCAGATCTATGGCTACACCTTC. Drawing the rest from reference TRBV5-1 and TRBJ1-2, the complete variable domain is KAGVTQTPRYLIKTRGQQVTLSCSPISGHRSVSWYQQTPGQGLQFLFEYFSETQRNKGNFPGRFSGRQFSNSRSEMNVSTLELGDSALYLCASSLGTGQIYGYTFGSGTRLTVV.

This clonotype was observed a few times. The chain is built from TRBV25-1 and TRBJ2-7; D gene uncertain. V lost 2 bases and J 7 bases, leaving 15 bases between the germline ends. The CDR3 is made up of 14 amino acids. Germline V gene sequence: CDR1 MGHDK, CDR2 SYGVNS. The CDR3 is CASSEAREVEEQYF. CDR3 sequence (DNA): TGTGCCAGCAGTGAAGCCCGAGAGGTGGAAGAGCAGTACTTC.

This clonotype was counted ten times or more. The chain joins TRBV19 to TRBJ2-6; D is unclear. Germline V gene sequence: CDR1 LNHDA, CDR2 SQIVND (reference sequence). CDR3 length equals 16 residues. V was pared by 1 base and J by 2 bases, with 9 bases between. Here the CDR3 reads CASSIGAVAGANVLTF. The DNA for the CDR3 is TGTGCCAGTAGTATAGGGGCGGTGGCTGGGGCCAACGTCCTGACTTTC.

This clonotype was seen at least ten times. The rearrangement uses TRBV12-3 or TRBV12-4 and TRBJ1-2; D gene ambiguous. V dropped 8 bases and J dropped 2 bases, with 18 bases sitting between them. The CDR3 runs 15 residues. CDR3 region: CASGSPGRINYGYTF. The CDR3 DNA follows: TGTGCCAGCGGCTCTCCGGGTAGGATCAACTATGGCTACACCTTC.

This clonotype has ten or more counts. The rearrangement joins TRBV6-5 to TRBJ1-1; D is ambiguous. The CDR3 consists of 15 residues. V lost 0 bases, J lost 1 base, and 9 bases lay in between. CDR1 and CDR2 (germline): MNHEY, SVGAGI. The CDR3 here is CASSYSLGGNTEAFF. DNA for the CDR3: TGTGCCAGCAGTTACTCGTTAGGCGGGAACACTGAAGCTTTCTTT.

This clonotype came up many times. This chain joins TRBV28 and TRBJ1-5; D unresolved. There are 15 residues in the CDR3. Per germline, CDR1 MDHEN and CDR2 SYDVKM. Trimming pared 3 bases from V and 2 bases from J, leaving 11 bases between. The CDR3 region is CASSFLEVGNQPQHF. For the CDR3, the DNA is TGTGCCAGCAGTTTCCTCGAGGTTGGCAATCAGCCCCAGCATTTT.

There are many counts of this clonotype. The gene calls are TRBV6-1 and TRBJ1-6; no definite D call. Trimming stripped 0 bases from V and 6 bases from J, with 18 bases between. The CDR3 runs 18 residues. CDR1 and CDR2 from the germline V gene are MNHNS and SASEGT. CDR3 protein: CASSEASLGQFRNSPLHF. The CDR3, as DNA: TGTGCCAGCAGTGAAGCGTCCTTAGGCCAGTTCCGTAATTCACCCCTCCACTTT.

The chain uses TRBV12-3 or TRBV12-4 and TRBJ2-7, with D possibly called TRBD1 or TRBD2 (5 bases each). This CDR3 is 14 amino acids long. Trimming cost V 3 bases and J 4 bases, with 13 bases left between them. CDR3 coding DNA: TGTGCCAGCAGTTTCGGGGACGCCTTTTACGAGCAGTACTTC. Translating it yields CASSFGDAFYEQYF.

This clonotype was found a few times. The chain combines TRBV6-1 with TRBJ2-5; D might be TRBD2 (7 bases). Trimming removed 7 bases from V and 7 bases from J, with 16 bases in between. The CDR3 totals 13 residues. The V gene's germline CDR1 is MNHNS and CDR2 SASEGT. CDR3 bases: TGTGCCAGCAAGTGGAGGGGAGGGGGGACCCAGTACTTC. This sequence encodes CASKWRGGGTQYF.

The sample holds a few counts of this clonotype. CDR3 sequence: CASSQSIGEQYF. The CDR3 DNA reads TGTGCCAGCAGCCAAAGCATCGGCGAGCAGTACTTC. V usage is TRBV7-9 and J usage is TRBJ2-7; D gene ambiguous. Germline lookup yields CDR1 SEHNR and CDR2 FQNEAQ (reference sequence). Trimming pared 5 bases from V and 6 bases from J, leaving 11 bases between. The length of the CDR3 is 12 residues.

The chain is built from TRBV20-1 and TRBJ2-7, with D possibly matching TRBD2 (5 bases). V gave up 6 bases and J gave up 3 bases, with 15 bases separating them. Germline V gene lookup returns CDR1 DFQATT and CDR2 SNEGSKA (reference sequence). CDR3 size: 13 residues. The CDR3 protein is CSAHTRAGYEQYF. In nucleotides, the CDR3 is TGCAGTGCCCACACACGGGCGGGCTACGAGCAGTACTTC.

This clonotype was counted between two and nine times. This sequence may be a read error, since a much larger clone differs from it by one base. The CDR3 protein is CASIGQGETKYF. CDR3 in DNA: TGTGCCAGCATTGGACAGGGAGAGACCAAGTACTTC. The rearrangement uses TRBV6-2 or TRBV6-3 and TRBJ2-5; 8 bases fit TRBD1. There are 12 residues in the CDR3. CDR1 and CDR2 from the germline V gene are MNHEY and SVGEGT.

At least ten counts were recorded for this clonotype. The chain couples TRBV6-2 or TRBV6-3 to TRBJ2-7; the D is unclear. The CDR3 consists of 11 residues. From germline, CDR1 is MNHEY and CDR2 SVGEGT. V lost 6 bases and J lost 4, with 7 bases in between. This CDR3 reads CASSRRYEQYF. The CDR3, as DNA: TGTGCCAGCAGCCGGAGATACGAGCAGTACTTC.

This clonotype was counted ten times or more. This chain joins TRBV30 and TRBJ1-2; 7 positions match TRBD1. Germline V gene data show CDR1 as GTSNPN and CDR2 as SVGIG (reference sequence). The CDR3 runs 14 residues. Germline trimming cut 4 bases from V and 1 base from J; bases unmatched to any gene: 6. The CDR3 spells CAWTWDSRNYGYTF. CDR3 in DNA: TGTGCCTGGACTTGGGACAGTCGTAACTATGGCTACACCTTC. The full variable domain, with the rest looked up from reference TRBV30 and TRBJ1-2, is SQTIHQWPATLVQPVGSPLSLECTVEGTSNPNLYWYRQAAGRGLQLLFYSVGIGQISSEVPQNLSASRPQDRQFILSSKKLLLSDSGFYLCAWTWDSRNYGYTFGSGTRLTVV.

This clonotype was picked up many times. This chain joins TRBV5-1 and TRBJ1-1; 9 bases fit TRBD1. V was pared by 2 bases and J by 0 bases, with 2 bases of the junction left unmatched. This CDR3 is built from 15 residues. Germline-derived CDR1 and CDR2 are SGHRS and YFSETQ. In DNA form, the CDR3 reads TGCGCCAGCAGCTTCGGGACAGGGTTGAACACTGAAGCTTTCTTT. Protein product: CASSFGTGLNTEAFF.

The chain recombines TRBV30 with TRBJ1-5; D is perhaps TRBD1 (6 bases). The CDR3 consists of 13 residues. V shed 8 bases and J shed 2 bases, with 13 bases lying between them. Germline values: CDR1 GTSNPN, CDR2 SVGIG (reference sequence). The CDR3 DNA follows: TGTGCCGTCAGGGGAGTAGGCAATCAGCCCCAGCATTTT. Encoded protein: CAVRGVGNQPQHF. The full variable domain, rest sourced from reference TRBV30 and TRBJ1-5, is SQTIHQWPATLVQPVGSPLSLECTVEGTSNPNLYWYRQAAGRGLQLLFYSVGIGQISSEVPQNLSASRPQDRQFILSSKKLLLSDSGFYLCAVRGVGNQPQHFGDGTRLSIL.

This clonotype has at least ten counts. V and J are TRBV7-2 and TRBJ2-7, with a possible D match to TRBD1 (6 bases). The germline gives CDR1 SGHTA, CDR2 FQGNSA. Trimming cost V 4 bases and J 3 bases, with 10 bases left between them. CDR3 size: 13 residues. CDR3 coding DNA: TGTGCCAGCAGCTCGGGGACAATCTACGAGCAGTACTTC. Its protein product is CASSSGTIYEQYF.

This sequence joins TRBV28 and TRBJ2-7; 10 bases are a match to TRBD2. J lost 1 base, V lost 6 bases, and 3 bases had no gene match. This CDR3 contains 14 residues. Germline V CDR1 and CDR2: MDHEN, SYDVKM. CDR3 amino acids: CASRGLALSYEQYF. The CDR3 DNA reads TGTGCCAGCAGGGGACTAGCGTTATCCTACGAGCAGTACTTC.

This clonotype has ten or more counts. V usage is TRBV30 and J usage is TRBJ2-7, with 7 nucleotides matching TRBD1. The CDR3 loop spans 14 amino acids. Germline V lookup: CDR1 GTSNPN, CDR2 SVGIG (reference sequence). Losses at the gene ends were 2 bases for V and 0 bases for J; bases not matched to a gene: 4. The CDR3 spells CAWSRRDSSYEQYF. The CDR3 nucleotides are TGTGCCTGGAGTCGCCGGGACAGCTCCTACGAGCAGTACTTC.

V usage is TRBV5-1 and J usage is TRBJ2-2; D call uncertain. There are 15 residues in the CDR3. Trimming shortened V by 2 bases and J by 4 bases, and 12 bases separated the two germline ends. Per germline, CDR1 SGHRS and CDR2 YFSETQ. DNA for the CDR3: TGCGCCAGCAGCTTTGGCCAAATAGGCACCGGGGAGCTGTTTTTT. This gives the protein CASSFGQIGTGELFF.

This clonotype was observed at least ten times. The chain's CDR3 is CASSDSLNNQPQHF. The CDR3, as DNA: TGTGCCAGCAGTGATTCTCTAAATAATCAGCCCCAGCATTTT. The chain joins TRBV2 to TRBJ1-5; D call uncertain. The V end lost 3 bases, the J end lost 4 bases, and 10 bases lay between the germline ends. The CDR3 extends over 14 amino acids. CDR1 is SNHLY, CDR2 FYNNEI, per germline. Full variable domain (rest looked up from reference TRBV2 and TRBJ1-5): EPEVTQTPSHQVTQMGQEVILRCVPISNHLYFYWYRQILGQKVEFLVSFYNNEISEKSEIFDDQFSVERPDGSNFTLKIRSTKLEDSAMYFCASSDSLNNQPQHFGDGTRLSIL.

This clonotype was observed at least ten times. This rearrangement joins TRBV7-3 to TRBJ2-2; no definite D call. This CDR3 region has 16 residues. V dropped 5 bases and J dropped 3 bases, with 16 bases sitting between them. The germline CDR1 and CDR2 sequences are SGHTA and FQGTGA. CDR3 in amino acids: CASSPNLNDYTGELFF. DNA for the CDR3: TGTGCCAGCAGCCCAAACCTAAATGACTACACCGGGGAGCTGTTTTTT. Variable domain in full (rest from reference TRBV7-3 and TRBJ2-2): GAGVSQTPSNKVTEKGKYVELRCDPISGHTALYWYRQSLGQGPEFLIYFQGTGAADDSGLPNDRFFAVRPEGSVSTLKIQRTERGDSAVYLCASSPNLNDYTGELFFGEGSRLTVL.